What follows is one T cell receptor beta chain and its context. The antigen remains undetermined. The sample originates from a study of T-cell memory formation after mild COVID-19. Regarding the study as a whole: Most CD4+ clones that shrank were in CM and EM, while CD8+ ones turned up in EMRA. The appearance of some responding clones in pre-infection memory suggested that cross-reactive memory joined.

5'RACE with constant-segment primers yielded barcoded, UMI-tagged TCR alpha and TCR beta cDNA libraries. TCRdb re-analysed the 5' RACE reads in MiXCR, keeping a single row per CDR3 protein. The sample holds fewer than 40,000 distinct CDR3 sequences, 7.5% to 8% seen once. The CDR3 is 17 amino acids. The germline V gene has CDR1 SGHKS and CDR2 YYEKEE (reference sequence). Trimming cost V 2 bases and J 0 bases, with 15 bases left between them. The chain couples TRBV5-5 to TRBJ1-3; maybe TRBD1 (5 bases). The clonotype was recovered from a man aged 18 to 29 who had mild COVID-19 (a few samples of this study predate the infection). Cell type and time point are not known. Sequenced material: PBMCs or a T cell subset sorted from them (not recorded which). This CDR3 is CASSFGTRVGSGNTIYF. The CDR3 nucleotides are TGTGCCAGCAGCTTTGGAACCAGGGTAGGCTCTGGAAACACCATATATTTT.